The clone carrying this TCR beta chain was observed a handful of times. The antigen is unknown. This specimen belongs to a study of T cells in Graves' hyperthyroidism and ophthalmopathy. The length of the CDR3 is 14 residues. Looked up from germline, CDR1 is KGHSH and CDR2 is LQKENI. Deletions cut 3 bases from V and 3 bases from J, with 12 bases between. Researchers took RNA transcripts and amplified the TCR beta CDR3 regions from them. A first-round RT-PCR of the TCR CDR3 used the HTBI primer set. TCRdb re-analysed the multiplex PCR reads in MiXCR, keeping a single row per CDR3 protein. Here the sample spans a few hundred thousand distinct CDR3 sequences, approximately 15% being singletons. Reasons for excluding patients were uncontrolled infection, other autoimmune disease, pregnancy or lactation. Together with thyroid ultrasound, orbital computed tomography, serum thyroxine and TRAb, clinical symptoms were used for diagnoses.

The study's findings and limits: The model's output predicted ophthalmopathy at a median of roughly 6.9 months prior to onset. In the blood, most expanded thyroid clonotypes above 0.001 appeared as well.

Sample: blood. This sequence originates from a middle-aged woman with Graves' hyperthyroidism. V usage is TRBV18 and J usage is TRBJ2-7; D remains unclear. CDR3 in amino acids: CASSPLAPHYEQYF. CDR3 in DNA: TGTGCCAGCTCACCTCTCGCTCCCCACTACGAGCAGTACTTC.